This TCR beta chain was profiled in a study of blood T cell repertoires in COVID-19. Study at large: There were acute and convalescent COVID-19 samples, and they came from the United States, Italy and Spain. T cells, B-cell-depleted T cells, or PBMCs supplied cDNA or gDNA.

The CDR3 totals 13 residues. V gave up 6 bases and J gave up 1 base; unmatched junction bases: 2. Germline CDR1 SGHVS, CDR2 FNYEAQ. Source study methods: Amplification of reference gene primers provided the estimated nucleated cell counts. Clones were read by immunoSEQ multiplex PCR, and TCRdb kept only the in-frame ones, dropping some. V and J calls and clone size are copied from that table; D and trimming were computed from the DNA. Among 280,000 or so clones listed, 88% were seen once. The chain joins TRBV7-6 to TRBJ1-1; 7 positions agree with TRBD1. The sequence was collected from a man younger than 35 with active or convalescent COVID-19. The specimen sequenced was peripheral blood. The CDR3, as DNA: TGTGCCAGCAGTCAGGGGGGGAACACTGAAGCTTTCTTT. Its translation: CASSQGGNTEAFF.